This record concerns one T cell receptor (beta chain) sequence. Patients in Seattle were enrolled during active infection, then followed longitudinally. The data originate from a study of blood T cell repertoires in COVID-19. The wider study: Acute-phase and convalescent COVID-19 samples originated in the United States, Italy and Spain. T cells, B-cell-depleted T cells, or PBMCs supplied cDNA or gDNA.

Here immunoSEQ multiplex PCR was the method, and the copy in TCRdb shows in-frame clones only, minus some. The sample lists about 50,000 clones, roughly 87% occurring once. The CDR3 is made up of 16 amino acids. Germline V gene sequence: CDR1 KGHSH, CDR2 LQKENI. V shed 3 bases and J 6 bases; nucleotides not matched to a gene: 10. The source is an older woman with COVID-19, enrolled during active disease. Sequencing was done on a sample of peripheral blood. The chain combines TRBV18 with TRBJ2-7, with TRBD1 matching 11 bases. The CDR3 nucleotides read TGTGCCAGCTCACCGCCTTCTCTCGGGACAGGGGGCGAGCAGTACTTC. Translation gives CASSPPSLGTGGEQYF.